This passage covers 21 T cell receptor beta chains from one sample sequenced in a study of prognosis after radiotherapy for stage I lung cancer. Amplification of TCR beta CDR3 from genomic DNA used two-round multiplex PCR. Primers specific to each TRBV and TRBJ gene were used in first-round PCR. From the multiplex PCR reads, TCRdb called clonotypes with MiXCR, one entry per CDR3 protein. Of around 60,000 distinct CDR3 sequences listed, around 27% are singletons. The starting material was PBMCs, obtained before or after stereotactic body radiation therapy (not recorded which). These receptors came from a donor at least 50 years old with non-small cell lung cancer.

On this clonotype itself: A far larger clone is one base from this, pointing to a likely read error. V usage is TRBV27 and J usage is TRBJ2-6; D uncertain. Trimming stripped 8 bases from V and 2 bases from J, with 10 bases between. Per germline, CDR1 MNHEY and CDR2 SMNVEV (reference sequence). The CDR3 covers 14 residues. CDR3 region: CASGGTAGANVLTF. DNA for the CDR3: TGTGCCAGCGGTGGTACGGCTGGGGCCAACGTCCTGACTTTC.

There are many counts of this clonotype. CDR3 sequence: CSASQRFTDTQYF. In DNA form, the CDR3 reads TGCAGTGCTAGTCAGCGCTTCACAGATACGCAGTATTTT. The chain joins TRBV20-1 to TRBJ2-3; D gene uncertain. This CDR3 contains 13 residues. From germline, CDR1 is DFQATT and CDR2 SNEGSKA (reference sequence). The V and J ends lost 3 bases and 2 bases respectively, with 9 bases between them.

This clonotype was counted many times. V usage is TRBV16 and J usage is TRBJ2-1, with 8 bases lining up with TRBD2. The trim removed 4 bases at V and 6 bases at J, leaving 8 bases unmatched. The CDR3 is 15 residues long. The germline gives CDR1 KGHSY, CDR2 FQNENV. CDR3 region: CASSRTGGERNEQFF. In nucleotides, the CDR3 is TGTGCCAGCAGCCGGACGGGGGGGGAACGCAATGAGCAGTTCTTC.

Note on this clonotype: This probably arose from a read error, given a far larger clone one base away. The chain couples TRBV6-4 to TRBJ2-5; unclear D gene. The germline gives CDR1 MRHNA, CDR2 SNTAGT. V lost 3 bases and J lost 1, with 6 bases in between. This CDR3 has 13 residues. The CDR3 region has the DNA TGTGCCAGCAGTGATAGCAGCCAAGAGACCCAGTACTTC. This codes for CASSDSSQETQYF.

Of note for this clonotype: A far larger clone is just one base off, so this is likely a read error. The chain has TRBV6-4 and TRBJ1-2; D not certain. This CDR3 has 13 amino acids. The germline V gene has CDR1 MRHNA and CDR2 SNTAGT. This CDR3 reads CTSSYDGNYGYTF. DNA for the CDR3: TGTACCAGCAGTTACGACGGTAACTATGGCTACACCTTC.

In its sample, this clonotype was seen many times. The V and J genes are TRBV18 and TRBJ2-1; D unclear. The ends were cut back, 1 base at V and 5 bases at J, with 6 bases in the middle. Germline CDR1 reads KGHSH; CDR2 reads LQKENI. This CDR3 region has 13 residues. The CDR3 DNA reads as TGTGCCAGCTCACCACGCCGTGACAATGAGCAGTTCTTC. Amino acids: CASSPRRDNEQFF.

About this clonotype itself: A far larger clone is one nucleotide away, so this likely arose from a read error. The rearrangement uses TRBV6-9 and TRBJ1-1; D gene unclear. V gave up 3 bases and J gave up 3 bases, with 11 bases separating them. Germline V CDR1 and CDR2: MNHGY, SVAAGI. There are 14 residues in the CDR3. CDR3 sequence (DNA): TGTGCCAGCAGTTACCAACCTCTGTACACTGAAGCTTTCTTT. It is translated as CASSYQPLYTEAFF.

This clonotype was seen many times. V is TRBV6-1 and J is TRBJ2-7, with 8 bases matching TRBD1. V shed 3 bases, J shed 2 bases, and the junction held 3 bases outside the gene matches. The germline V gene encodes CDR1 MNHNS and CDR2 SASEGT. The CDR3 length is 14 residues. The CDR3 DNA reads TGTGCCAGCAGTGACAGGGGGCGCGCCTACGAGCAGTACTTC. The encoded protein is CASSDRGRAYEQYF.

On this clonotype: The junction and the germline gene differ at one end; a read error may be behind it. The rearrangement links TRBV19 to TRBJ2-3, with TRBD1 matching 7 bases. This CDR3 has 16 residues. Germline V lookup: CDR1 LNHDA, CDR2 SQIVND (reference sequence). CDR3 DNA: TGTGCCAGTAGTATTGAGGGGGCAGGAAGCAAAGATAGGCAGTATTTT. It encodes CASSIEGAGSKDRQYF.

CDR3 nucleotides: TGTGCCAGCGGTCGCTTAGCTGGGAACACTGAAGCTTTCTTT. Translated: CASGRLAGNTEAFF. J is TRBJ1-1 and V is TRBV14, with D uncertain. Germline V gives CDR1 SGHDN, CDR2 FVKESK. Trimming removed 8 bases from V and 1 base from J, with 14 bases in between. This CDR3 contains 14 residues.

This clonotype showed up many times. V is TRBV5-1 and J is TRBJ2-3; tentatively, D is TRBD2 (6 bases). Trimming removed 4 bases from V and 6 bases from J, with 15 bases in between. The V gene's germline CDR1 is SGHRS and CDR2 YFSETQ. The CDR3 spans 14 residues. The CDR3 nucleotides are TGCGCCAGCAGCGGGGGGACCGTCGAGGATACGCAGTATTTT. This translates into CASSGGTVEDTQYF. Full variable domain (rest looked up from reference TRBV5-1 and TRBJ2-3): KAGVTQTPRYLIKTRGQQVTLSCSPISGHRSVSWYQQTPGQGLQFLFEYFSETQRNKGNFPGRFSGRQFSNSRSEMNVSTLELGDSALYLCASSGGTVEDTQYFGPGTRLTVL.

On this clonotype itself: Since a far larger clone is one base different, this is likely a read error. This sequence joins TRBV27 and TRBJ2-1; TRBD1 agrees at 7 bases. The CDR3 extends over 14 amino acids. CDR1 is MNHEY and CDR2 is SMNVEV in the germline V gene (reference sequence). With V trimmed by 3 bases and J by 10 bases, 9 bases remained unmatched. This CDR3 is CASSLYSGGTEQFF. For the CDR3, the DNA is TGTGCCAGCAGTTTGTACTCAGGGGGTACCGAGCAGTTCTTC.

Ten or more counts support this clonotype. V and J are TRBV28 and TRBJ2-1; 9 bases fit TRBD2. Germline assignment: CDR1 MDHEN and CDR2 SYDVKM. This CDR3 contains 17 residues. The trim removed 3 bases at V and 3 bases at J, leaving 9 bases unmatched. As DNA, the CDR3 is TGTGCCAGCAGTTTTTCAGCCGCGGGGGGGCTCTACAATGAGCAGTTCTTC. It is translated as CASSFSAAGGLYNEQFF. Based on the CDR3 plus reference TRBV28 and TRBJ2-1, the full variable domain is DVKVTQSSRYLVKRTGEKVFLECVQDMDHENMFWYRQDPGLGLRLIYFSYDVKMKEKGDIPEGYSVSREKKERFSLILESASTNQTSMYLCASSFSAAGGLYNEQFFGPGTRLTVL.

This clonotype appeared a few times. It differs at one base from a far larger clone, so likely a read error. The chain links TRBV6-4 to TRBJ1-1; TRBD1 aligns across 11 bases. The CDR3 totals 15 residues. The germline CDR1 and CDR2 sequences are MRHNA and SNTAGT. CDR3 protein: CASSGGQGARTESFF. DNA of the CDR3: TGTGCCAGCAGTGGAGGACAGGGGGCGAGGACTGAATCTTTCTTT.

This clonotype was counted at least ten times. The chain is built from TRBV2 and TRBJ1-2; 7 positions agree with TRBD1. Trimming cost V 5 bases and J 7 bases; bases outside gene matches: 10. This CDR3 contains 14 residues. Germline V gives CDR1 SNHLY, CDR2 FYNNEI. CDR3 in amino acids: CASSLGQGVGGYTF. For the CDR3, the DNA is TGTGCCAGCAGTCTCGGGCAGGGGGTTGGTGGCTACACCTTC.

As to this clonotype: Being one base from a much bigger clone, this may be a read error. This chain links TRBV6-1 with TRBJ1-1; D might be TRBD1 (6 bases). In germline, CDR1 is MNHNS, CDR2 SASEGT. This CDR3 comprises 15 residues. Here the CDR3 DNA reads TGTGCCAGCAGCGAAGGACAGTGGGTGTACACTGAAGCTTTCTTT. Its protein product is CASSEGQWVYTEAFF.

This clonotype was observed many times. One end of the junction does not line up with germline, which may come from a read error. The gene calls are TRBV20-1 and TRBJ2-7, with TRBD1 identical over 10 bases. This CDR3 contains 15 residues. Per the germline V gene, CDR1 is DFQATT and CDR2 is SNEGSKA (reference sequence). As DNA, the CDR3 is TGCAGTGTTAGATCGGGACAGGGGTTTATACGAGAGCAGTACTTC. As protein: CSVRSGQGFIREQYF.

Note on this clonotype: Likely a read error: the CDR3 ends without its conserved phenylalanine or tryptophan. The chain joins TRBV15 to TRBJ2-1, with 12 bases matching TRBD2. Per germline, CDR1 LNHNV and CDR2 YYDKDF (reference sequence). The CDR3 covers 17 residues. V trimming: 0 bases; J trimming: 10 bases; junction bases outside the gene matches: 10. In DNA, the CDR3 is TGTGCCACCAGCAGAGATCGGCGACTAGCGGGGGCGTTAGAGCAGTTCCTC. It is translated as CATSRDRRLAGALEQFL.

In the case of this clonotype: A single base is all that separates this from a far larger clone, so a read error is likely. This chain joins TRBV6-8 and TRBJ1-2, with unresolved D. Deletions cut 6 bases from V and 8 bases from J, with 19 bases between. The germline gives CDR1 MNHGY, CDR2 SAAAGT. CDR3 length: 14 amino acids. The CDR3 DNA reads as TGTGCCAGCAGCTACGCGGTTCCCGGGCTGGGCTACACCTTC. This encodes CASSYAVPGLGYTF.

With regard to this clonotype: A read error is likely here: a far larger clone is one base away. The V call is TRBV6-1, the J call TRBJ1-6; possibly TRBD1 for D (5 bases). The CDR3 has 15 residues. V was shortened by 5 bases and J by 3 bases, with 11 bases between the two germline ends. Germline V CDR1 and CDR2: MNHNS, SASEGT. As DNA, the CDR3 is TGTGCCAGCAGTCCGGGACTTCTCTATAATTCACCCCTCCACTTT. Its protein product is CASSPGLLYNSPLHF.

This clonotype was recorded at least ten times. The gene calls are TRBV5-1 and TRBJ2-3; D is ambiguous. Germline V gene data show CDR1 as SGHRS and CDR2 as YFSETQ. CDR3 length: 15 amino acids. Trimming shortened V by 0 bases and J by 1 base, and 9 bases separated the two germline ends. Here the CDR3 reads CASSLEGQRTDTQYF. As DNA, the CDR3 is TGCGCCAGCAGCTTGGAGGGCCAGCGCACAGATACGCAGTATTTT.